The source of this TCR beta chain is a study of T-cell reconstitution after alpha-beta-depleted transplantation in children. This clonotype appeared many times. The TCRbeta library incorporated unique molecular identifiers. TCRdb reprocessed the PCR reads with MiXCR, giving one entry per CDR3 protein. In the table there are hundreds of thousands of distinct CDR3 sequences, approximately 9% of which are singletons. Sequenced material: PBMCs from the stem cell graft donor, taken from the stem cell graft. This TCR was recovered from a human donor who donated a stem cell graft to a child with acute lymphoblastic leukemia.

The DNA for the CDR3 is TGTGCCACCAGCAGGGAGGACAGGATGAACACTGAAGCTTTCTTT. Amino acids: CATSREDRMNTEAFF. The chain employs TRBV15 and TRBJ1-1; 7 nucleotides line up with TRBD1. The CDR3 is 15 amino acids. Germline V gene lookup returns CDR1 LNHNV and CDR2 YYDKDF (reference sequence). V lost 3 bases and J lost 0; bases outside the gene matches: 4.